Listed below are T cell receptor beta chains from one sample, sequenced in a study of cytomegalovirus exposure and HLA in healthy donors. Profiled with immunoSEQ multiplex PCR; TCRdb holds only in-frame clones, not every one. Of 90,000 to 100,000 clones in the sample, roughly 63% were seen once. Material for sequencing was PBMCs. All receptors come from a boy between 10 and 17 years old in good health and CMV-seropositive. CDR3s include the opening cysteine and the closing phenylalanine or tryptophan. D genes are given only for firm matches. The size field is filled for only some rows; it gives once, few, many or a size class.

TRBJ1-2	TRBV18	NA	TRBD1	TGTGCCAGCTCACGCTCCGGGACAGGGAACTATGGCTACCCCTTC	CASSRSGTGNYGYPF
TRBJ1-1	TRBV9	few	NA	TGTGCCAGCAGCTCCTCAGGACAGTCCAACACTGAAGCTTTCTTT	CASSSSGQSNTEAFF
TRBJ2-3	TRBV28	NA	NA	TGTGCCAGCAGTACTCAGGGGTACGCAGATACGCAGTATTTT	CASSTQGYADTQYF
TRBJ2-5	TRBV7-9	few	NA	TGTGCCAGCAGCTTAGGGGCAGGGGCTAAACGGACCCAGTACTTC	CASSLGAGAKRTQYF
TRBJ1-4	TRBV15	NA	NA	TGTGCCACCAGCAGAGATGGCGGGTATAATGAAAAACTGTTTTTT	CATSRDGGYNEKLFF
TRBJ1-3	TRBV5-1	NA	TRBD1	TGCGCCAGCGGGACAGACCCTGGAAACACCATATATTTT	CASGTDPGNTIYF
TRBJ1-2	TRBV4-2	NA	NA	TGTGCCAGCAGCCAAGTGGGTAGTAAGGAACTAACGAACTATGGCTACACCTTC	CASSQVGSKELTNYGYTF
TRBJ2-5	TRBV13	few	NA	TGTGCCAGCAGCACAAGCCGACTGCGACCAGCAGAGACCCAGTACTTC	CASSTSRLRPAETQYF
TRBJ2-1	TRBV6-5	NA	TRBD2	TGTGCCAGCAGTTCCCCACTCGCGGGAGGGATCGATGAGCAGTTCTTC	CASSSPLAGGIDEQFF
TRBJ2-2	TRBV7-3	NA	NA	TGTGCCAGCAGCTCTGACACCGGGGAGCTGTTTTTT	CASSSDTGELFF
TRBJ2-1	TRBV7-9	NA	TRBD2	TGTGCCAGCCAGCGGGGGGGTTCCTACAATGAGCAGTTCTTC	CASQRGGSYNEQFF
TRBJ2-5	TRBV7-3	NA	NA	TGTGCCAGCAGCCCGGCGACTAGTTTTCAGACCCAGTACTTC	CASSPATSFQTQYF
TRBJ2-7	TRBV6-1	NA	TRBD2	TGTGCCAGCAGTGTAACTAGCGGGAGTAATGACGAGCAGTACTTC	CASSVTSGSNDEQYF
TRBJ2-7	TRBV6-5	NA	TRBD2	TGTGCCAGCAGTTATCGGGGGGGCTACGAGCAGTACTTC	CASSYRGGYEQYF
TRBJ1-5	TRBV27	NA	NA	TGTGCCAGCAGTTTACAGTGGGCCCCCAATCAGCCCCAGCATTTT	CASSLQWAPNQPQHF
TRBJ1-1	TRBV7-9	NA	NA	TGTGCCAGCAGCTTAGCAGAAGGCGGCACTGAAGCTTTCTTT	CASSLAEGGTEAFF
TRBJ1-4	TRBV5-1	NA	NA	TGCGCCAGCAGCTTGGCTTCGCAGGGAAACGAAAAACTGTTTTTT	CASSLASQGNEKLFF
TRBJ1-2	TRBV5-4	NA	NA	TGTGCCAGCAGCTCGTACCTCAAAGGGGGCTATGGCTACACCTTC	CASSSYLKGGYGYTF
TRBJ1-1	TRBV29-1	NA	TRBD1	TGCAGCGTTACGGACAGGGTAACTGAAGCTTTCTTT	CSVTDRVTEAFF
TRBJ2-1	TRBV11-3	NA	NA	TGTGCCAGCAGCTTAGCACGGGGGAATGAGCAGTTCTTC	CASSLARGNEQFF
TRBJ1-5	TRBV27	NA	TRBD1	TGTGCCAGCAGTTTTACAGGGGTTTTAACTCAGCCCCAGCATTTT	CASSFTGVLTQPQHF
TRBJ2-3	TRBV10-1	NA	TRBD1	TGCGCCAGCAGTGCCGCCGGGACAGACACAGATACGCAGTATTTT	CASSAAGTDTDTQYF
TRBJ2-2	TRBV4-1	NA	TRBD1	TGCGCCAGCAGCCCTAATCCGACAGGGGCCGGGGAGTTGTTTTTT	CASSPNPTGAGELFF
TRBJ1-5	TRBV7-2	NA	NA	TGTGCCAGCAGCTTTACAGGGTCAGGCAATCAGCCCCAGCATTTT	CASSFTGSGNQPQHF
TRBJ2-7	TRBV7-2	NA	TRBD2	TGTGCCAGCAGTACCAGCGGGAGCAACGCCTACGAGCAGTACTTC	CASSTSGSNAYEQYF
TRBJ2-7	TRBV19	once	NA	TGTGCCAGTAGTAACAGGGCCCCCCCCTACGAGCAGTATTTC	CASSNRAPPYEQYF
TRBJ1-4	TRBV30	NA	TRBD1	TGTGCCTGGATTTCTAAGGGACAGAGGGATGGAAAACTGTTTTTT	CAWISKGQRDGKLFF
TRBJ1-4	TRBV5-1	NA	NA	TGCGCCAGCAGCCCCTTCGGCCCGGCGGTAAATGAAAAACTGTTTTTT	CASSPFGPAVNEKLFF
TRBJ1-2	TRBV29-1	NA	NA	TGCAGCGTTGTAGCCGGACCGGGACTTTATGGCTACACCTTC	CSVVAGPGLYGYTF
TRBJ2-7	TRBV15	NA	NA	TGTGCCACCAGCAGAGAGAGGGACTTGAGCTACGAGCAGTACTTC	CATSRERDLSYEQYF
TRBJ1-1	TRBV5-1	NA	NA	TGCGCCAGCAGCTTGGCCGCGGGATTTAACACTGAAGCTTTCTTT	CASSLAAGFNTEAFF
TRBJ2-7	TRBV27	NA	TRBD1	TGTGCCAGCAGTGCCGAACAAACGACAGGGCCGGGGGAGCAGTACTTC	CASSAEQTTGPGEQYF
TRBJ1-2	TRBV25-1	NA	NA	TGTGCCAGCAGTGGTCTTAGGCGCGGTGGCTACACCTTC	CASSGLRRGGYTF
TRBJ1-5	TRBV19	NA	NA	TGTGCCAGTAGTGTCGGTGGGCGCAATCAGCCCCAGCATTTT	CASSVGGRNQPQHF
TRBJ1-6	TRBV30	NA	NA	TGTGCCTGGAGTTTGAGGAGGGCAGAAAATTCACCCCTCCACTTT	CAWSLRRAENSPLHF
TRBJ1-2	TRBV29-1	once	NA	TGCAGCGTTGATTGGCAGGGAACGGGTGGCTACACCTTC	CSVDWQGTGGYTF
TRBJ2-1	TRBV4-3	NA	TRBD1	TGCGCCAGCAGCCAAGATTCCAGGGGGAACAATGAGCAGTTCTTC	CASSQDSRGNNEQFF
TRBJ2-1	TRBV5-1	NA	TRBD2	TGCGCCAGCAGCTTCCAGCTAGCGGGTCTGACCGATGAGCAGTTCTTC	CASSFQLAGLTDEQFF
TRBJ1-3	TRBV7-9	NA	TRBD1	TGTGCCAGCAGAGGGGACAGGAGAAACACCATATATTTT	CASRGDRRNTIYF